A single TCR beta chain is shown here with its context. Its antigen is currently not known. Base quality data are lacking; no much larger clone is found one base away. These data belong to a study of OX40 agonist ivuxolimab in advanced cancers. Broadly, across the study: Ivuxolimab was an agonistic, fully human IgG2 monoclonal antibody directed against OX40 (CD134), a costimulatory receptor. The paper reports the monotherapy dose-escalation portion (N ≈ 52 patients) of the phase I ivuxolimab trial. Patients were allowed to have had prior anti-PD-1, anti-PD-L1 or anti-CTLA-4 therapy, and 40% of the dose-escalation patients had previously received checkpoint inhibitors. Intravenous ivuxolimab was administered to patients every 2 weeks at six dose levels: 0.01, 0.1, 0.3, 1.5, 3 and 10 mg/kg. In the dose-escalation cohort, about four fifths of patients were male, and the mean age was around 60 years with a range of roughly 20 to 79. Peripheral TCRbeta sequencing aimed to test whether ivuxolimab altered TCR sequence diversity and caused clonal T-cell expansion. Partial responses occurred in three dose-escalation patients, of whom one had hepatocellular carcinoma and two had cutaneous melanoma. Among the approximately 50 dose-escalation patients, around 19 had hepatocellular carcinoma, roughly 15 melanoma, 9 renal cell carcinoma and 9 head and neck cancer. Broad study findings and their caveats: On average, CD8+ T cells showed more expanded clones than CD4+ T cells after ivuxolimab. Low levels of normalized T-cell clonal expansion were also seen in some patients who did not respond. Clonal expansion of both CD4+ and CD8+ blood T cells was observed from baseline to week 6 at doses 0.1 to 3.0 mg/kg. In partial responders in the 0.1-3.0 mg/kg groups, normalized peripheral clonal expansion was found to be among the lowest, especially among CD8+ T cells. Antigen specificity was not determined for the clonally expanded peripheral T cells.

For sequencing of the TCRbeta CDR3 region, genomic DNA was extracted from the sorted cells. The immunoSEQ Assay was used for sequencing of TCRbeta CDR3 regions. Here the immuneACCESS table is served through TCRdb, limited to in-frame sequences with V and J called. Missing clones are a known gap in these copies; in checked studies unresolved V genes cover under half, and the rest lacks a known reason. For this sample the table gives 30,000 to 45,000 clones, of which approximately 90% were detected only once. The ten biggest clones cover 13% of the sample. The trial excluded patients who had a history of autoimmune disease or were on systemic immunosuppression. In every dose cohort, peripheral blood was drawn for TCR sequencing at baseline, cycle 4 day 1, and cycle 7 day 1. Samples came from an open-label, multicenter, first-in-human phase I dose-escalation trial of ivuxolimab. The trial enrolled adults with locally advanced or metastatic head and neck squamous cell, hepatocellular, melanoma or renal cell carcinoma. Before TCR sequencing, CD4+ T cells and CD8+ T cells were sorted from peripheral blood as separate populations.

Trimming removed 3 bases from V and 6 bases from J, leaving 14 bases between the germline ends. Including cysteine and phenylalanine, the CDR3 has 14 amino acids. Just CDR3 DNA is preserved here, 42 bases in frame from base 1. Sequences MDHEN (CDR1) and SYDVKM (CDR2) are obtained from the germline V gene. Sample: CD4+ or CD8+ T cells sorted from blood, taken in a trial of the OX40 agonist ivuxolimab. The source is an adult with an advanced solid tumor such as melanoma, head and neck, liver or kidney cancer. The V gene is TRBV28 and the J gene is TRBJ1-1; no D gene can be assigned with confidence. The DNA sequence reads TGTGCCAGCAGTTTGCTCTCCCGGGAGGCTGAAGCTTTCTTT. This codes for CASSLLSREAEAFF.